This TCR beta chain was profiled in a study of T cells in Graves' hyperthyroidism and ophthalmopathy. With duration under 3 months, ophthalmopathy was active: Clinical Activity Score at least 3, NOSPECS at least 4. TCR beta CDR3 sequences were amplified from RNA transcripts. The TCR CDR3 first-round RT-PCR relied on the HTBI primer set. From the multiplex PCR reads, TCRdb called clonotypes with MiXCR, one entry per CDR3 protein. The data contain approximately 520,000 distinct CDR3 sequences, roughly a quarter of them singletons. The CDR3 has 17 amino acids. V lost 0 bases and J 0 bases, leaving 15 bases between the germline ends. Germline V gene sequence: CDR1 SGHAT, CDR2 FQNNGV. This clonotype has a count of ten or more.

The sequencing input was blood. The clonotype was recovered from a woman in her twenties or thirties with Graves' ophthalmopathy. The V call is TRBV11-2, the J call TRBJ2-7; possible D gene TRBD1, 6 bases. CDR3: CASSLDPQGSFSYEQYF. CDR3 DNA: TGTGCCAGCAGCTTAGACCCACAGGGATCCTTCTCCTACGAGCAGTACTTC.